The 16 T cell receptor beta chains presented below share a single source sample, sequenced in a study of cytomegalovirus exposure and HLA in healthy donors. Produced via immunoSEQ multiplex PCR; TCRdb's table is partial and in-frame only. This sample yields around 100,000 clones, of which about 95% are seen a single time; 0.89% belongs to the top ten. The sample taken for sequencing was PBMCs. These receptors all come from a woman under 30 in good health and CMV-seronegative.

The count of this clone is one. This chain connects TRBV4-1 to TRBJ2-3; 10 bases line up with TRBD2. CDR3 length: 17 amino acids. Germline loops: CDR1 MGHRA, CDR2 YSYEKL. V shed 4 bases and J 3 bases; nucleotides not matched to a gene: 10. The CDR3 sequence is CASSLYMLAGETDTQYF. In DNA, the CDR3 is TGCGCCAGCAGCCTCTATATGCTAGCGGGAGAGACAGATACGCAGTATTTT.

The chain uses TRBV5-4 and TRBJ2-3, with 11 bases lining up with TRBD2. This CDR3 has 16 amino acids. Germline-derived CDR1 and CDR2 are SGHNT and YYREEE (reference sequence). V shed 4 bases and J 4 bases; nucleotides not matched to a gene: 8. In DNA form, the CDR3 reads TGTGCCAGCAGCCTGAGACTAGCGGGAACAGCAGATACGCAGTATTTT. Its protein product is CASSLRLAGTADTQYF.

The chain couples TRBV19 to TRBJ1-2; D not certain. Per the germline V gene, CDR1 is LNHDA and CDR2 is SQIVND (reference sequence). CDR3 length: 17 amino acids. The V end lost 2 bases, the J end lost 2 bases, and 18 bases lay between the germline ends. The CDR3 spells CASSIPIDTQLNYGYTF. The CDR3 DNA follows: TGTGCCAGTAGTATACCAATCGACACCCAGCTGAACTATGGCTACACCTTC. The full variable domain, in which reference TRBV19 and TRBJ1-2 provide the parts outside the CDR3, is DGGITQSPKYLFRKEGQNVTLSCEQNLNHDAMYWYRQDPGQGLRLIYYSQIVNDFQKGDIAEGYSVSREKKESFPLTVTSAQKNPTAFYLCASSIPIDTQLNYGYTFGSGTRLTVV.

The chain employs TRBV6-4 and TRBJ2-1, with TRBD2 as a possible D gene (6 bases). This CDR3 has 16 residues. CDR1 MRHNA and CDR2 SNTAGT come from the germline V gene. V lost 5 bases, J lost 1 base, and 15 bases lay in between. CDR3 in amino acids: CASSMEGSGSYNEQFF. DNA for the CDR3: TGTGCCAGCAGTATGGAGGGTAGTGGTTCCTACAATGAGCAGTTCTTC.

This sequence joins TRBV9 and TRBJ2-2; TRBD1 agrees at 9 bases. V shed 7 bases, J shed 6 bases, and the junction held 7 bases outside the gene matches. This CDR3 has 14 amino acids. Germline CDR1 reads SGDLS; CDR2 reads YYNGEE. The CDR3: CASSATGGPGELFF. Written as DNA, the CDR3 is TGTGCCAGCTCGGCAACAGGGGGCCCCGGGGAGCTGTTTTTT.

The chain uses TRBV11-3 and TRBJ2-4, with D unresolved. There are 11 residues in the CDR3. In germline, CDR1 is SGHNT, CDR2 YENEEA. V was shortened by 5 bases and J by 8 bases, with 7 bases between the two germline ends. CDR3 in amino acids: CASSLNDIQYF. The DNA of the CDR3 is TGTGCCAGCAGCCTTAATGACATTCAGTACTTC.

This chain links TRBV18 with TRBJ2-4; TRBD1 might be the D (5 bases). CDR1 and CDR2 (germline): KGHSH, LQKENI. CDR3 length equals 16 residues. The ends were cut back, 3 bases at V and 6 bases at J, with 18 bases in the middle. Here the CDR3 reads CASSPLVGRAVNIQYF. The CDR3 region has the DNA TGTGCCAGCTCACCGTTAGTAGGCAGGGCGGTAAACATTCAGTACTTC.

The chain recombines TRBV5-1 with TRBJ2-7; 9 positions match TRBD1. CDR1 SGHRS and CDR2 YFSETQ come from the germline V gene. This CDR3 has 15 residues. Germline trimming cut 2 bases from V and 2 bases from J; bases unmatched to any gene: 5. The CDR3 reads CASSFLGQGAYEQYF. The CDR3 nucleotides read TGCGCCAGCAGCTTTCTGGGACAGGGTGCCTACGAGCAGTACTTC.

The rearrangement links TRBV7-2 to TRBJ2-3; 12 bases fit TRBD1. This CDR3 region has 16 residues. Germline V gene lookup returns CDR1 SGHTA and CDR2 FQGNSA. The trim removed 8 bases at V and 0 bases at J, leaving 6 bases unmatched. CDR3 coding DNA: TGTGCCAGCGGGGACAGGGGGCCTCTTAGCACAGATACGCAGTATTTT. As protein: CASGDRGPLSTDTQYF.

The J gene is TRBJ1-6, the V gene TRBV19, with a possible D match to TRBD1 (6 bases). Germline CDR1 reads LNHDA; CDR2 reads SQIVND (reference sequence). V was clipped by 4 bases and J by 1 base, with 20 bases between them. The CDR3 extends over 19 amino acids. The CDR3 DNA reads as TGTGCCAGTAGTACCTCCACACGCGGAACAGGGTCCTATAATTCACCCCTCCACTTT. It is translated as CASSTSTRGTGSYNSPLHF.

V usage is TRBV27 and J usage is TRBJ1-2, with 7 bases lining up with TRBD1. Looked up from germline, CDR1 is MNHEY and CDR2 is SMNVEV (reference sequence). V was clipped by 5 bases and J by 4 bases; unmatched bases: 10. This CDR3 region has 15 residues. The CDR3 protein is CASSPPGDSLYGYTF. The CDR3 nucleotides read TGTGCCAGCAGTCCCCCCGGGGACAGCCTCTATGGCTACACCTTC.

CDR3 loop: CASRAPLAGGPLGETQYF. In nucleotides, the CDR3 is TGCGCCAGCAGAGCCCCACTAGCGGGAGGGCCGTTAGGAGAGACCCAGTACTTC. The V and J genes are TRBV10-2 and TRBJ2-5; TRBD2 matches at 13 bases. The V gene end was trimmed by 6 bases and the J gene end by 4 bases; junction bases not matched to a gene: 14. CDR1 and CDR2 from the germline V gene are WSHSY and SAAADI. The CDR3 extends over 18 amino acids.

The V gene is TRBV7-6, the J gene TRBJ1-1; TRBD1 matches 8 bases. J lost 5 bases, V lost 4 bases, and 12 bases had no gene match. The CDR3 length is 16 residues. In germline, CDR1 is SGHVS, CDR2 FNYEAQ. For the CDR3, the DNA is TGTGCCAGCAGCTCAGTGGTCGACAGGGGTGGAACTGAAGCTTTCTTT. This gives the protein CASSSVVDRGGTEAFF.

The CDR3 sequence: CASSNSLDTQYF. The CDR3 region has the DNA TGTGCCAGCAGCAATAGCCTCGATACGCAGTATTTT. The genes are TRBV7-2 and TRBJ2-3, with unresolved D. Germline-derived CDR1 and CDR2 are SGHTA and FQGNSA. V lost 5 bases and J 6 bases, leaving 9 bases between the germline ends. This CDR3 spans 12 amino acids.

This clone has a handful of counts. V gene TRBV7-9 combines with J gene TRBJ2-7; 8 nucleotides line up with TRBD1. Germline-derived CDR1 and CDR2 are SEHNR and FQNEAQ (reference sequence). There are 15 residues in the CDR3. The V segment lost 3 bases and the J segment 5 bases; nucleotides outside the gene matches: 9. The CDR3 coding sequence is TGTGCCAGCAGCTTGGGACAGGAGCGCGTCGACGAGCAGTACTTC. As protein: CASSLGQERVDEQYF.

The rearrangement uses TRBV5-6 and TRBJ2-6; D call uncertain. V dropped 4 bases and J dropped 0 bases, with 8 bases sitting between them. There are 15 residues in the CDR3. CDR1 and CDR2 (germline): SGHDT, YYEEEE. The CDR3, as DNA: TGTGCCAGCAGCCCGCCCGGCTCTGGGGCCAACGTCCTGACTTTC. Protein product: CASSPPGSGANVLTF.